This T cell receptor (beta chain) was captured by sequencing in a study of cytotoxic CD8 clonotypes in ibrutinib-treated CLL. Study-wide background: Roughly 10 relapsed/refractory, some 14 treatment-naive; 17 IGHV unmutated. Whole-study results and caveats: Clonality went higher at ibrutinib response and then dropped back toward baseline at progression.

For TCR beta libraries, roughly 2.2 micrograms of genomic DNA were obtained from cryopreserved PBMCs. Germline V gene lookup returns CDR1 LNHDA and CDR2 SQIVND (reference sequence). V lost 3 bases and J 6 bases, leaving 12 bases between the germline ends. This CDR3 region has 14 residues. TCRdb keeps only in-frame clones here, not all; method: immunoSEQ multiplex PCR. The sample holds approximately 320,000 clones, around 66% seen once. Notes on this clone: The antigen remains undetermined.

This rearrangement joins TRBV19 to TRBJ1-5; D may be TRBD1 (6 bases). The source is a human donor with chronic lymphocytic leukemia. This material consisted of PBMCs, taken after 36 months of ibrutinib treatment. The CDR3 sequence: CASSMGGRGQPQHF. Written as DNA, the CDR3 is TGTGCCAGTAGTATGGGGGGGCGCGGTCAGCCCCAGCATTTT.